This TCR beta chain was sequenced for a study of blood T cells in healthy people across ages. Study-wide points: Strong correlation linked observed beta diversity and percent naive T cells. Naive CD4+ cell counts and diversity both ran higher in long-lived than in aged donors.

This clonotype appeared many times. Its antigen is undetermined. Sample-barcoded 5' priming and a J-beta primer mix drove a second PCR of roughly 6 to 12 cycles. A single record per CDR3 protein comes from TCRdb applying MiXCR to the 5' RACE reads. The sample contains over 1,300,000 distinct CDR3 sequences, roughly 60% of which appear only once. Germline values: CDR1 SNHLY, CDR2 FYNNEI. Deletions cut 5 bases from V and 2 bases from J, with 0 bases between. This CDR3 comprises 10 residues. The TCR originated in a man aged 18 to 29 in good health. The V and J genes are TRBV2 and TRBJ1-1; no clear D gene. The sample was blood. Here the CDR3 DNA reads TGTGCCAGCAGTAACACTGAAGCTTTCTTT. Translating it yields CASSNTEAFF.